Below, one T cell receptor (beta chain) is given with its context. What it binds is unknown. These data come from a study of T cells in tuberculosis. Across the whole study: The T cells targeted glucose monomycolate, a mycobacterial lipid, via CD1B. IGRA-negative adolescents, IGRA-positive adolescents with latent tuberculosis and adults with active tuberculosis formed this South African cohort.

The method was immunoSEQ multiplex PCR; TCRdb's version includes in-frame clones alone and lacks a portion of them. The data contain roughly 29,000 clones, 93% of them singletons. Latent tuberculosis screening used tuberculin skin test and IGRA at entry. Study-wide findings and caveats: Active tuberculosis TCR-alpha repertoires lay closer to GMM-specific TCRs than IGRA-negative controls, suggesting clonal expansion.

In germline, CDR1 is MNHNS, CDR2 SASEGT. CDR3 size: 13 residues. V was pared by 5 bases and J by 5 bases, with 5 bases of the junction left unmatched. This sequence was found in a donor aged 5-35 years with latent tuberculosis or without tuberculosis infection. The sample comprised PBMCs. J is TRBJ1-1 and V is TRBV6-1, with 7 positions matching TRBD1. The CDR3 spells CASSTTGDTEAFF. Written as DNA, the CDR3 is TGTGCCAGCAGTACTACAGGGGATACTGAAGCTTTCTTT.